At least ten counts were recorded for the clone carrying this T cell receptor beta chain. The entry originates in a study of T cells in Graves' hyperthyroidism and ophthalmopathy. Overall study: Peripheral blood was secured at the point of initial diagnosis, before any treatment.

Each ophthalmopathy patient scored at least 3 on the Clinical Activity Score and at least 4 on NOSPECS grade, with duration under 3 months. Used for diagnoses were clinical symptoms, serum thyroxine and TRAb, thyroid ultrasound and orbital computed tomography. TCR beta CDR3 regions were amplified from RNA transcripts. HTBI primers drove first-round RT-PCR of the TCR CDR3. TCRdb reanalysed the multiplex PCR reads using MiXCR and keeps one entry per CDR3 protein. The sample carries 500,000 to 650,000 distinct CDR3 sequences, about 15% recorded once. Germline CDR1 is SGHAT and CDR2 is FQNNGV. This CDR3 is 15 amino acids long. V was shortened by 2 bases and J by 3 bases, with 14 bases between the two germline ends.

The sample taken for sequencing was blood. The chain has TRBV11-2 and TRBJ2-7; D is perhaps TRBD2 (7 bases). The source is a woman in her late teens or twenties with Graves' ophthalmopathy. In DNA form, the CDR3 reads TGTGCCAGCAGCTTATTAGGGGGGGGGAACTACGAGCAGTACTTC. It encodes CASSLLGGGNYEQYF.